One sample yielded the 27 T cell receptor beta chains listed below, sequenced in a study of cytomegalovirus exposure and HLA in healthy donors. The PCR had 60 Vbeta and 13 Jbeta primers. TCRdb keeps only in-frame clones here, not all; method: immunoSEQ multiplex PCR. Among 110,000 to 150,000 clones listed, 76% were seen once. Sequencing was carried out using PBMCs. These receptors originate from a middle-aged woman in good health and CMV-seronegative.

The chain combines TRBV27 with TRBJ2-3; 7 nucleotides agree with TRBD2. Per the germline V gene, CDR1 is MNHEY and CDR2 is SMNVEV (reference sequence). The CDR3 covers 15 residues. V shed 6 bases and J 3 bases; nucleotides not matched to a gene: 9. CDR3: CASREMEGGTDTQYF. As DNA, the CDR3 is TGTGCCAGCAGGGAAATGGAGGGAGGGACAGATACGCAGTATTTT.

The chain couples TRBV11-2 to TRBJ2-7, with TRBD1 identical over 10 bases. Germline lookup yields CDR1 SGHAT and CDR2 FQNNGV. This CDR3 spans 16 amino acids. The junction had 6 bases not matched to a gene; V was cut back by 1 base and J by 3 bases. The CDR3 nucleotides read TGTGCCAGCAGCTTAGTGTGGTGGGACAGGGGCTACGAGCAGTACTTC. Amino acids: CASSLVWWDRGYEQYF. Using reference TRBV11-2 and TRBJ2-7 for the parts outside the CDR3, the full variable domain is EAGVAQSPRYKIIEKRQSVAFWCNPISGHATLYWYQQILGQGPKLLIQFQNNGVVDDSQLPKDRFSAERLKGVDSTLKIQPAKLEDSAVYLCASSLVWWDRGYEQYFGPGTRLTVT.

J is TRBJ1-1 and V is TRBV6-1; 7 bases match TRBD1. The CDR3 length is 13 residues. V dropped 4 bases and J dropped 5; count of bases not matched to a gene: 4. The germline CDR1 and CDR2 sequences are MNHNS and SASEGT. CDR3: CASSGQGRTEAFF. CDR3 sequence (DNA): TGTGCCAGCAGTGGACAGGGCCGGACTGAAGCTTTCTTT.

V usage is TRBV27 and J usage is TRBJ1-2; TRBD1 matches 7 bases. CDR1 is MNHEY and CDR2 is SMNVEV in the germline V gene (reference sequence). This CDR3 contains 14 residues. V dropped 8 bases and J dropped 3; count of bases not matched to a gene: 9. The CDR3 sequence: CASGPTGAYYGYTF. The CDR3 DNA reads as TGTGCCAGCGGCCCTACAGGGGCTTACTATGGCTACACCTTC.

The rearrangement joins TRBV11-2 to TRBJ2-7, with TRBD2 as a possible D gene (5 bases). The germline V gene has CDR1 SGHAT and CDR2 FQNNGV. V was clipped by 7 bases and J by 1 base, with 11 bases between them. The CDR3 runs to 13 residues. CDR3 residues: CASNKDYSYEQYF. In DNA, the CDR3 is TGTGCCAGCAACAAAGACTATTCCTACGAGCAGTACTTC.

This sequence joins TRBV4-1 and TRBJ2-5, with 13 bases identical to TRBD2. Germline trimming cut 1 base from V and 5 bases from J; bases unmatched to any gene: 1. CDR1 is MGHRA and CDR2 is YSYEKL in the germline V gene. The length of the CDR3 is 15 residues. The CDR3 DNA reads TGCGCCAGCAGCCAAGGACTAGCGGGAGGTGAGACCCAGTACTTC. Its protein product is CASSQGLAGGETQYF.

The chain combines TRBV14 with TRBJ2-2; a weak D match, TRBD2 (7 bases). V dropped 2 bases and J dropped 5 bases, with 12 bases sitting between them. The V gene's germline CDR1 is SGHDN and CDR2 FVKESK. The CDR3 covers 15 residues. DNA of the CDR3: TGTGCCAGCAGCCAACGGGGGGCTAGAACCGGGGAGCTGTTTTTT. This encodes CASSQRGARTGELFF.

The DNA for the CDR3 is TGTGCCAGTAATGGACTAGCGGGAGGAGGGGGCTACAATGAGCAGTTCTTC. This translates into CASNGLAGGGGYNEQFF. The chain couples TRBV19 to TRBJ2-1, with TRBD2 matching over 14 bases. V shed 7 bases and J 3 bases; nucleotides not matched to a gene: 8. Germline-derived CDR1 and CDR2 are LNHDA and SQIVND (reference sequence). The CDR3 is made up of 17 amino acids. The whole variable domain, filled in from reference TRBV19 and TRBJ2-1, reads DGGITQSPKYLFRKEGQNVTLSCEQNLNHDAMYWYRQDPGQGLRLIYYSQIVNDFQKGDIAEGYSVSREKKESFPLTVTSAQKNPTAFYLCASNGLAGGGGYNEQFFGPGTRLTVL.

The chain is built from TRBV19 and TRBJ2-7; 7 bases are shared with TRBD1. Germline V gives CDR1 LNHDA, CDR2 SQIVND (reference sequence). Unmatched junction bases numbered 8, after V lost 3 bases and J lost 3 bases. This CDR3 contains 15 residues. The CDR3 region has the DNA TGTGCCAGTAGTATTTTGTTGGGACAGTTCTACGAGCAGTACTTC. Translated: CASSILLGQFYEQYF.

CDR3 DNA sequence: TGTGCCAGCAGTGAAATGGGCGCCCCCTGGCAGGAAAAACTGTTTTTT. Protein: CASSEMGAPWQEKLFF. The chain recombines TRBV2 with TRBJ1-4; D call uncertain. The germline V and J ends were trimmed by 2 bases and 8 bases, with 18 bases remaining between them. Germline V lookup: CDR1 SNHLY, CDR2 FYNNEI. This CDR3 comprises 16 residues.

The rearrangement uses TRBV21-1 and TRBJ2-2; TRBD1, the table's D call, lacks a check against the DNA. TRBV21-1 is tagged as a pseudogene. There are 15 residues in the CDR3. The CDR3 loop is CASSKDRGHTGELFF. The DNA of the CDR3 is TGTGCCAGCAGCAAAGACAGGGGGCACACCGGGGAGCTGTTTTTT.

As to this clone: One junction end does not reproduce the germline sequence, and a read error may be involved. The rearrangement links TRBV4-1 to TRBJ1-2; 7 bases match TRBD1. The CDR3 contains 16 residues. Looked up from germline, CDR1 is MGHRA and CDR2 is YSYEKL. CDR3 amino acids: CASRQEFRTGLDGCTF. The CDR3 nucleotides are TGCGCCAGCAGACAGGAATTCCGGACAGGCTTGGATGGCTGCACCTTC.

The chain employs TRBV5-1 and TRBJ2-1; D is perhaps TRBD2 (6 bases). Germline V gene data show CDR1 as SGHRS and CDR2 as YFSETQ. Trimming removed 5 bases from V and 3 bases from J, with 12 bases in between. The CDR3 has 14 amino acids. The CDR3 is CASRGTSLYNEQFF. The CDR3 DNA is TGCGCCAGCAGAGGAACTAGCCTCTACAATGAGCAGTTCTTC.

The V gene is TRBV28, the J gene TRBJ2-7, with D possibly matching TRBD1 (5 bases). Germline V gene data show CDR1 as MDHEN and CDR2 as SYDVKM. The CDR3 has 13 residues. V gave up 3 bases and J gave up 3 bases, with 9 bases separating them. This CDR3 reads CASSLGPSYEQYF. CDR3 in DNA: TGTGCCAGCAGTTTGGGGCCGAGCTACGAGCAGTACTTC.

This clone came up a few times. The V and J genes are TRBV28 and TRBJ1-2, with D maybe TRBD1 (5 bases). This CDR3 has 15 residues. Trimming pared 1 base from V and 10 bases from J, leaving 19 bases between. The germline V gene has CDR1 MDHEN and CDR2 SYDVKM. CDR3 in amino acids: CASSLSRGVRASYTF. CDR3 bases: TGTGCCAGCAGTTTATCCCGGGGGGTACGGGCCTCCTACACCTTC.

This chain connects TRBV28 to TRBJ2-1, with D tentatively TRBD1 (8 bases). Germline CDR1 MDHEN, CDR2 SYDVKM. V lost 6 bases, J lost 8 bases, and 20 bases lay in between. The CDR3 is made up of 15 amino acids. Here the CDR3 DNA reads TGTGCCAGCAGGGGGGGGAGGACAGGGTATTATGAGCAGTTCTTC. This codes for CASRGGRTGYYEQFF.

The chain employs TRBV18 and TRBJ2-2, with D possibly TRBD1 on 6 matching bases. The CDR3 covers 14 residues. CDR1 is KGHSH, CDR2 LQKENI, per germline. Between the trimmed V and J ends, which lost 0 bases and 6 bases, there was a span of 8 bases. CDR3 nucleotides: TGTGCCAGCTCACCACCGGGGGCGGCCGGGGAGCTGTTTTTT. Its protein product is CASSPPGAAGELFF.

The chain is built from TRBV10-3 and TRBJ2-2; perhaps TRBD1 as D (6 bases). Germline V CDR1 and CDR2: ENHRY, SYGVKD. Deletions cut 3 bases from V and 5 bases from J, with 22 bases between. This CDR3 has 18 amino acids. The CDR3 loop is CAISDLLSGERGTGELFF. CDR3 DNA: TGTGCCATCAGTGACCTGCTCTCAGGGGAAAGGGGAACCGGGGAGCTGTTTTTT.

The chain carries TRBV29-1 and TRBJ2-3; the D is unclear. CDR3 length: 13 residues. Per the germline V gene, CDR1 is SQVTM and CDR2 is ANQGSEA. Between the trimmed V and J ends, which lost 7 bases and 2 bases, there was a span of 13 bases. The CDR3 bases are TGCAGCGCGATCCAGGCAGCCACAGATACGCAGTATTTT. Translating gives CSAIQAATDTQYF.

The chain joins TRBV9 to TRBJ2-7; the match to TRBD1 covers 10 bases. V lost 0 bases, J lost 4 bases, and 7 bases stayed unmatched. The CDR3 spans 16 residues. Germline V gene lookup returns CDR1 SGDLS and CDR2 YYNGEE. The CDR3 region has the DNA TGTGCCAGCAGCGTAGAATCGACAGGGGGCTCTTACGAGCAGTACTTC. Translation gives CASSVESTGGSYEQYF.

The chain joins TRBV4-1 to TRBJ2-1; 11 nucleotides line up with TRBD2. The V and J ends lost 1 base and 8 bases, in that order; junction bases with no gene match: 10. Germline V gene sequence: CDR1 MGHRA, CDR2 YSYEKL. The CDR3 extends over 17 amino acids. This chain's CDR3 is CASSQAGTSGLTYEQFF. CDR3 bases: TGCGCCAGCAGCCAAGCCGGGACTAGCGGACTGACATATGAGCAGTTCTTC.

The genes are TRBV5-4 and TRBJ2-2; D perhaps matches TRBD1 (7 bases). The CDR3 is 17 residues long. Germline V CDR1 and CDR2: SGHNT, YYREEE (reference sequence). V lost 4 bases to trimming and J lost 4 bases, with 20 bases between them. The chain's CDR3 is CASSQGGGTAVTGELFF. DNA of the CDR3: TGTGCCAGCAGCCAGGGGGGCGGGACAGCCGTCACCGGGGAGCTGTTTTTT.

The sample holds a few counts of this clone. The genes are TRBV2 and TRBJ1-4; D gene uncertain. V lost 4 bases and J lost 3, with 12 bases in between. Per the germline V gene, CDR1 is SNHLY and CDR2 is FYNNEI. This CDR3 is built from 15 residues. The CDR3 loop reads CASSGLASANEKLFF. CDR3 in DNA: TGTGCCAGCAGTGGACTGGCGAGCGCTAATGAAAAACTGTTTTTT.

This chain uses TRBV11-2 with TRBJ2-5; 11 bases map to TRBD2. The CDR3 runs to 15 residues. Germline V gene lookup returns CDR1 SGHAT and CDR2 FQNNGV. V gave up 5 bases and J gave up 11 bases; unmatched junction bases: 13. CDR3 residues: CASSVTSGGIREQYF. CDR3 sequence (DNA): TGTGCCAGCAGCGTCACTAGCGGGGGCATCAGGGAGCAGTACTTC.

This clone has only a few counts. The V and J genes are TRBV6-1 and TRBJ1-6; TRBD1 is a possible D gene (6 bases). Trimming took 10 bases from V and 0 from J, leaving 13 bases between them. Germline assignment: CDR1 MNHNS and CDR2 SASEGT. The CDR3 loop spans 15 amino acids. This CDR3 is CATSGAHSYNSPLHF. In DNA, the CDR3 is TGTGCCACCTCAGGGGCCCACTCCTATAATTCACCCCTCCACTTT.

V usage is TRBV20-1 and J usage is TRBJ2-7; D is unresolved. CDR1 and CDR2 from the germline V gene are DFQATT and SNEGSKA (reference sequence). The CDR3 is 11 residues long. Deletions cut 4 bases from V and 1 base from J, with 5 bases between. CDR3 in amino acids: CSATRSYEQYF. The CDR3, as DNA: TGCAGTGCTACGCGTTCCTACGAGCAGTACTTC.

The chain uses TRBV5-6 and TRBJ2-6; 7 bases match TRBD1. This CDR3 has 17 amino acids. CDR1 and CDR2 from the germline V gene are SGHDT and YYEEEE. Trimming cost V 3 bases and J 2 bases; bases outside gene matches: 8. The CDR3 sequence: CASSSYRDRAGANVLTF. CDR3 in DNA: TGTGCCAGCAGCTCTTACCGTGACAGGGCTGGGGCCAACGTCCTGACTTTC.